This T cell receptor (beta chain) stems from a study of blood T cell repertoires in COVID-19. Across the study: The United States, Italy and Spain provided the acute and convalescent COVID-19 samples.

Ages ranged from about 18 to 89 years, with residence in about two dozen US areas. Participants reported their clinical history, and cohort assignment relied on those reports. Each recovered donor of Cohort 3 presented with two negative PCRs, clearance, or symptom resolution. The data were produced by immunoSEQ multiplex PCR, yet TCRdb's version contains in-frame clones alone and is incomplete. The repertoire holds 200,000 to 250,000 clones, with about 87% as singletons. The V end was cut by 0 bases, the J end by 4 bases, with 8 bases between. The length of the CDR3 is 14 residues. Looked up from germline, CDR1 is SGDLS and CDR2 is YYNGEE. This clone was found once.

The gene calls are TRBV9 and TRBJ1-5; TRBD1 is a possible D gene (5 bases). Sequencing was performed on PBMCs or T cells enriched from blood (not recorded which). The receptor was derived from a woman in her 30s who had recovered from COVID-19. This chain's CDR3 is CASSVEAGNQPQHF. Here the CDR3 DNA reads TGTGCCAGCAGCGTAGAAGCAGGGAATCAGCCCCAGCATTTT.